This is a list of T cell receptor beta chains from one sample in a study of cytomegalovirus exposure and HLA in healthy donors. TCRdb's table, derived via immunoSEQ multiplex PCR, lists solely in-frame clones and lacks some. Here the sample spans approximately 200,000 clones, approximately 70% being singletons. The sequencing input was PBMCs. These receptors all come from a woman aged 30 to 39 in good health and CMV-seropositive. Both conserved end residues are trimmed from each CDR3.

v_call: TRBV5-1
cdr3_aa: ASSSIDSPGELF

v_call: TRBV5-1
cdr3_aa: ASSPEVVRYEQY

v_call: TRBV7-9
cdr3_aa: ASSSGLNQPQH

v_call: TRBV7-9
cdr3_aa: ASSLGRGLEAF

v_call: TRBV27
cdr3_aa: ASSLGGARSYEQY

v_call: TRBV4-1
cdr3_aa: ASSQRAGGSGELF

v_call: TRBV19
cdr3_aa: ASSYGTGFYEQY

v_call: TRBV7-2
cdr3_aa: ASSPDQGAWLADTQY

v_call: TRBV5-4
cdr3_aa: ASSLSAGDLETQY

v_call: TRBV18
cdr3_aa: ASSSSSGANVLT

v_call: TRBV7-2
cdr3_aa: ASSLPRGAYEQY

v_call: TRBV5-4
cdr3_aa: ASSPPGQGTDTQY

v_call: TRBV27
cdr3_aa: ASSPQREGGEQF

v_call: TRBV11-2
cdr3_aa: ASSPTGGGQGYT

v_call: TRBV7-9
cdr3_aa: ASSPTGNTGELF

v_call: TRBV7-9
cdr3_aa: ASSPRTSGRLGNEQF

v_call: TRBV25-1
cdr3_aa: ASSNGPLAEEQETQY

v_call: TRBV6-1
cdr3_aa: ASSETGLNTEAF

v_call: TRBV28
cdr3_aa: ASSPYPGRKKGRNEKLF

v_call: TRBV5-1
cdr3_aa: ASSLWGPRGNEQF

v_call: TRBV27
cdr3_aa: ASSPSSSGFLSSEQY

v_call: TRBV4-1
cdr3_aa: ASSRFEGTNTGELF

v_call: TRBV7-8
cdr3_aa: ASSLGLDTDTQY

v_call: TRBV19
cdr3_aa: ASSYRTGHPGTEAF

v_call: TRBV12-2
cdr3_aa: ASRSRLAGPDGPYNEQF

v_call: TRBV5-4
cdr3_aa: ASHYIQGRRDGYT

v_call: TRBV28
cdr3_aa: ASNPSGSSYEQY

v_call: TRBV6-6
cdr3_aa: ASSYDSRSGAEAF

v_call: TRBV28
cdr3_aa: ASSSGAGSMGYEQY

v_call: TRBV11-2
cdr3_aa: ASSLWAASGNTIY

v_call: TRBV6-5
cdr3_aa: ASSYSFAGRNEQF

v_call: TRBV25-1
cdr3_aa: ASSQPGVAGNEQF